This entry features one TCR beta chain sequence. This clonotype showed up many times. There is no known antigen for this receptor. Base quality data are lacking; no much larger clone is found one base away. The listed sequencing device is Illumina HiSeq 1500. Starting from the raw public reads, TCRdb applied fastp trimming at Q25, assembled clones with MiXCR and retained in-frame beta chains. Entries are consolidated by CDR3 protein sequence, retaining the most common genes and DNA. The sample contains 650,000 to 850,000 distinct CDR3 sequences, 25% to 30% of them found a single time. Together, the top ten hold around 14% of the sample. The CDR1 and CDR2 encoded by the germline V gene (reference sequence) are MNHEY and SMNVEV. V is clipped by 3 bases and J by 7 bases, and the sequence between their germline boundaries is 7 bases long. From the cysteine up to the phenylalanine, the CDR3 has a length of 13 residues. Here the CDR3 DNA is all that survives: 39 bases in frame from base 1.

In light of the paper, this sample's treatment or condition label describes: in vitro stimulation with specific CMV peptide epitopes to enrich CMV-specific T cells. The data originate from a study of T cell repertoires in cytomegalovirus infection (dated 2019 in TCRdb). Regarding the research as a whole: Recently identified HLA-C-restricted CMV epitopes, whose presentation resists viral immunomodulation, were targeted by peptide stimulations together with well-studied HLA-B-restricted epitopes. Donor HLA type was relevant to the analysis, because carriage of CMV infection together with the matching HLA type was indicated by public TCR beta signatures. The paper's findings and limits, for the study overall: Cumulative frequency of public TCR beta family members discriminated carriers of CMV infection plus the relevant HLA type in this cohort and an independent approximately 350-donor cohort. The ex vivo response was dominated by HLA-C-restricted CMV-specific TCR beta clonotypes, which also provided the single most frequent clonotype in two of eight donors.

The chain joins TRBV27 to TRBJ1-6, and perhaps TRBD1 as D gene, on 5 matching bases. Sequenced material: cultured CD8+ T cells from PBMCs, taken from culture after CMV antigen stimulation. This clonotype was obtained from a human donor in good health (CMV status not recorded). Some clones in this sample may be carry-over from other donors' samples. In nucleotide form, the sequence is TGTGCCAGCAGTTTCGGGGGGAATTCACCCCTCCACTTT. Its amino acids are CASSFGGNSPLHF.